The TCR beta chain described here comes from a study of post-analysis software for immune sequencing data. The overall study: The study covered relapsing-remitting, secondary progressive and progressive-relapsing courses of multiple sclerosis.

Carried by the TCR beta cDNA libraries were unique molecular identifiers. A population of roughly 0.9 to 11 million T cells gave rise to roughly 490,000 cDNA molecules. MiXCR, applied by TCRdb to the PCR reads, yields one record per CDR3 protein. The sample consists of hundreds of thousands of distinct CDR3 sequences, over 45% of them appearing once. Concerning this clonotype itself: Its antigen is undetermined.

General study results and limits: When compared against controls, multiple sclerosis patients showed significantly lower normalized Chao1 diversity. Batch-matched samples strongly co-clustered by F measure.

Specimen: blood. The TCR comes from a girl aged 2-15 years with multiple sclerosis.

The CDR3 protein is CASSFQREYYEQYF. The CDR3 DNA is TGTGCCAGCAGTTTCCAGCGGGAGTACTACGAGCAGTACTTC. V gene TRBV12-3 or TRBV12-4 combines with J gene TRBJ2-7; 8 nucleotides line up with TRBD2. The CDR3 has 14 amino acids. V gave up 3 bases and J gave up 3 bases; unmatched junction bases: 4.